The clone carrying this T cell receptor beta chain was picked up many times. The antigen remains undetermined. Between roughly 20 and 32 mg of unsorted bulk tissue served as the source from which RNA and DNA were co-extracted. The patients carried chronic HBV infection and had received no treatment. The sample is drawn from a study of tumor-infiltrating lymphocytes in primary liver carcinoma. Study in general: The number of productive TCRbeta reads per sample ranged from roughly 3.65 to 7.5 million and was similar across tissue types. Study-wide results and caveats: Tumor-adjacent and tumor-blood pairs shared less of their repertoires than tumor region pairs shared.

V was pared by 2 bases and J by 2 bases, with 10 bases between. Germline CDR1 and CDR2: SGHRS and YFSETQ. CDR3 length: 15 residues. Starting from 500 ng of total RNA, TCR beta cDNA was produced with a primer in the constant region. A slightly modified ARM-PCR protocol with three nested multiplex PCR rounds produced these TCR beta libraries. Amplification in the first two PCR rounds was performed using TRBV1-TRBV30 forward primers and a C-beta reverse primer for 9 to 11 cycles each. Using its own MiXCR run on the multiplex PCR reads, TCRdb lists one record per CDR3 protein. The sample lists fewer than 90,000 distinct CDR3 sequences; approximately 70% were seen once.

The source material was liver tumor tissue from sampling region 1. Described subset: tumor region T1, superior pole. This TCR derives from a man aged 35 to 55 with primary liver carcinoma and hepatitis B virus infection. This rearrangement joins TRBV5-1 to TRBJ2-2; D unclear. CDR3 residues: CASSFDPLNTGELFF. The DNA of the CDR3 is TGCGCCAGCAGCTTCGACCCGCTCAACACCGGGGAGCTGTTTTTT.